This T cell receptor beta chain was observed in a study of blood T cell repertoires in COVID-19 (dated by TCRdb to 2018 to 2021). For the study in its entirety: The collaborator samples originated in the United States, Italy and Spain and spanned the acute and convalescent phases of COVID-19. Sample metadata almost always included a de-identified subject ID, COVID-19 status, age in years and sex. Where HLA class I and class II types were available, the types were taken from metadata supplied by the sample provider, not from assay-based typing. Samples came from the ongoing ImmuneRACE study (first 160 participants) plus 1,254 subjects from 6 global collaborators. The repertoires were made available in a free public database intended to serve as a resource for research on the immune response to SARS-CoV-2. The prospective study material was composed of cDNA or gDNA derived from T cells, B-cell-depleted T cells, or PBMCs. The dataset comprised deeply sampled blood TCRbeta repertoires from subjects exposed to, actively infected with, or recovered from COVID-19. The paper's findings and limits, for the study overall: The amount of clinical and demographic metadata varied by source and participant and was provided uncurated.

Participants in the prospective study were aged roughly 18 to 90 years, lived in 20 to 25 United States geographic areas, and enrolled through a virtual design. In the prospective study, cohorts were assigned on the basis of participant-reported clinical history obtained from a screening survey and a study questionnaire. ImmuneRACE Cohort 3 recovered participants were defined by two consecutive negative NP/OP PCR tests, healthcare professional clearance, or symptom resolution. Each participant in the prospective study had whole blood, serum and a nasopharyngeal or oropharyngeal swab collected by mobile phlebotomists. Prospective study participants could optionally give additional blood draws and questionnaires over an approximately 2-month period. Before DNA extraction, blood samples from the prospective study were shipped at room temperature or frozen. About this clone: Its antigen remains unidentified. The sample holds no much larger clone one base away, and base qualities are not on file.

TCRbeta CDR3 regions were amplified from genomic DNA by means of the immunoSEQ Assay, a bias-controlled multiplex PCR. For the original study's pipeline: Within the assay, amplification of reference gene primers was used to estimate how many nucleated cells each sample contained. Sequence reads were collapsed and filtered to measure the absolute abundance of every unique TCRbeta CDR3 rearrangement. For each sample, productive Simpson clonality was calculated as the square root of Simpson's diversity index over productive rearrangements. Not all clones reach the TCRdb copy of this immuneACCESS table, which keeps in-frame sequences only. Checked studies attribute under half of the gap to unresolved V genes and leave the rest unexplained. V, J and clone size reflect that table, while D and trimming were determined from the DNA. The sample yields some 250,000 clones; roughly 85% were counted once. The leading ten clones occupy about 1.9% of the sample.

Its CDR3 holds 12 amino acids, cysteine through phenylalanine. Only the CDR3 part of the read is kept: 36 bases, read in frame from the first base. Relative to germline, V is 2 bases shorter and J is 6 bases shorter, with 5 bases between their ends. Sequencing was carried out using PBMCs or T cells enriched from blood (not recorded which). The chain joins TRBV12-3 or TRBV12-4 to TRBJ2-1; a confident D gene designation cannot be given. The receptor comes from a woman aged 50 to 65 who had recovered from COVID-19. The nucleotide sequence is TGTGCCAGCAGTTTACTAGGCAATGAGCAGTTCTTC. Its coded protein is CASSLLGNEQFF.